This T cell receptor (beta chain) is drawn from a study of shared clonotypes between healthy human individuals. Produced via immunoSEQ multiplex PCR; TCRdb's table is partial and in-frame only. The sample shows around 510,000 clones, 90% to 96% of them seen only once. Unmatched junction bases numbered 14, after V lost 4 bases and J lost 1 base. Germline loops: CDR1 SGHNT, CDR2 YYREEE (reference sequence). This CDR3 has 19 residues. This clonotype was sampled from a woman aged 25 to 39 in good health. The sequencing sample was made of naive CD4+ T cells sorted from blood. The sample's subset: CD45RA+ positively selected. This chain links TRBV5-4 with TRBJ2-4; 10 bases align to TRBD1. Here the CDR3 reads CASSRRGMTGGKAKNIQYF. CDR3 nucleotide sequence: TGTGCCAGCAGCCGGAGGGGTATGACAGGGGGCAAGGCCAAAAACATTCAGTACTTC.